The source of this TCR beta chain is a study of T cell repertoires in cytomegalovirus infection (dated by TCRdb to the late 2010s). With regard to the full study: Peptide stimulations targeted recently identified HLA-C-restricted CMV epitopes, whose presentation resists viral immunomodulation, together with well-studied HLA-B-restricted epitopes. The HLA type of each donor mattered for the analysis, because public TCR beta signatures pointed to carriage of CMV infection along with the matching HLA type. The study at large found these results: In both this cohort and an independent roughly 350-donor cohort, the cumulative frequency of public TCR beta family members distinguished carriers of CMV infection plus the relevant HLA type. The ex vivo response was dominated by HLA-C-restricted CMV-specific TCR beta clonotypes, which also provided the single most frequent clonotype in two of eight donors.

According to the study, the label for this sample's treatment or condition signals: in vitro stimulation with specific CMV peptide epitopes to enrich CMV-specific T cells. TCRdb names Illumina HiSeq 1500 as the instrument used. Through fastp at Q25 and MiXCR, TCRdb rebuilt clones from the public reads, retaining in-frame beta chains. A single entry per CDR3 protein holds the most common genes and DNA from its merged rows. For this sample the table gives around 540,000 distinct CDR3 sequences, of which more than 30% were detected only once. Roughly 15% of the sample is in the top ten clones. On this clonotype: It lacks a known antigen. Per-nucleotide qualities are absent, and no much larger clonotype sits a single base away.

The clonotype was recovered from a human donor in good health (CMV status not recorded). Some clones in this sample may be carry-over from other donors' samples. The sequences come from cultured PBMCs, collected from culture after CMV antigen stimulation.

The encoded CDR3 is CASRWGRGFQPLSTDTQYF. The DNA sequence reads TGTGCCAGCAGGTGGGGTCGTGGATTTCAGCCCCTGAGCACAGATACGCAGTATTTT. The rearranged segments are TRBV11-2 and TRBJ2-3, with an unclear D gene assignment. According to the germline V gene, CDR1 reads SGHAT and CDR2 reads FQNNGV. From the cysteine up to the phenylalanine, the CDR3 has a length of 19 residues. Only CDR3 DNA remains: 57 bases, in frame from the first base. Between the V and J ends, shortened by 6 bases and 0 bases respectively, the junction contains 25 bases.